These 10 T cell receptor beta chains were all obtained from the same sample, sequenced in a study of blood T cell repertoires in COVID-19. Repertoires were generated with immunoSEQ multiplex PCR, while TCRdb's copy carries only in-frame clones and drops some. This sample has about 300,000 clones; 70% to 90% occur once, and the top ten carry around 6.6%. Sequenced material: peripheral blood. These receptor sequences come from a man aged 18 to 30 who had recovered from COVID-19.

The chain has TRBV10-3 and TRBJ1-3, with unresolved D. Germline CDR1 is ENHRY and CDR2 is SYGVKD. The V end was cut by 3 bases, the J end by 0 bases, with 9 bases between. CDR3 length: 15 amino acids. CDR3 sequence reads: CAISDSGLSGNTIYF. The CDR3 bases are TGTGCCATCAGTGATTCCGGACTCTCTGGAAACACCATATATTTT.

This chain joins TRBV9 and TRBJ1-4; perhaps TRBD1 as D (5 bases). Germline CDR1 and CDR2: SGDLS and YYNGEE. The CDR3 is 14 amino acids. Deletions cut 3 bases from V and 5 bases from J, with 11 bases between. The CDR3 nucleotides read TGTGCCAGCAGCGAGGGACTCTCAAATGAAAAACTGTTTTTT. Translated, it gives CASSEGLSNEKLFF.

CDR3 DNA: TGTGCCAGCAGCGGTAGTAGAACTGAAGCTTTCTTT. It encodes CASSGSRTEAFF. This chain links TRBV9 with TRBJ1-1, with unresolved D. This CDR3 spans 12 amino acids. V was clipped by 3 bases and J by 5 bases, with 8 bases between them. Germline V gene sequence: CDR1 SGDLS, CDR2 YYNGEE. Full variable domain (outside the CDR3, taken from reference TRBV9 and TRBJ1-1): DSGVTQTPKHLITATGQRVTLRCSPRSGDLSVYWYQQSLDQGLQFLIQYYNGEERAKGNILERFSAQQFPDLHSELNLSSLELGDSALYFCASSGSRTEAFFGQGTRLTVV.

The table lists this clone with a count of one. Relative to the germline gene, one junction end is altered; a read error may explain this. The chain has TRBV7-2 and TRBJ2-7; 8 bases line up with TRBD2. In germline, CDR1 is SGHTA, CDR2 FQGNSA. This CDR3 spans 16 amino acids. The CDR3 nucleotides are TGTGCCAGCAGCCTAGCCGGGGGGGGCACACGCTACGAGCAGTACTTC. Translation: CASSLAGGGTRYEQYF.

The table lists this clone with a few counts. CDR3 bases: TGTGCCATCAGGAGGGGACAAATGAACACCGGGGAGCTGTTTTTT. It is translated as CAIRRGQMNTGELFF. The V call is TRBV10-3, the J call TRBJ2-2; maybe TRBD1 (6 bases). V lost 6 bases and J lost 1, with 12 bases in between. Germline V CDR1 and CDR2: ENHRY, SYGVKD. This CDR3 comprises 15 residues.

The chain has TRBV5-1 and TRBJ2-7; 9 bases line up with TRBD1. V lost 4 bases and J lost 4; bases outside the gene matches: 6. Germline V gene lookup returns CDR1 SGHRS and CDR2 YFSETQ. This CDR3 is built from 14 residues. The CDR3 DNA reads TGCGCCAGCAGCAGAACAGGGGGCGGGTACGAGCAGTACTTC. Its protein is CASSRTGGGYEQYF.

The chain is built from TRBV10-3 and TRBJ2-5; TRBD1 matches 10 bases. Per the germline V gene, CDR1 is ENHRY and CDR2 is SYGVKD. This CDR3 is 14 amino acids long. Trimming took 6 bases from V and 4 from J; bases not matched to a gene: 5. The CDR3 reads CAIRGDRGGETQYF. CDR3 bases: TGTGCCATCAGGGGGGACAGGGGAGGAGAGACCCAGTACTTC.

The rearrangement joins TRBV11-2 to TRBJ2-1; D is uncertain. V lost 0 bases, J lost 9 bases, and 15 bases lay in between. Per germline, CDR1 SGHAT and CDR2 FQNNGV. The CDR3 runs to 15 residues. CDR3 in DNA: TGTGCCAGCAGCTTAGATCAGACACGGAATTCTGAGCAGTTCTTC. Translating it yields CASSLDQTRNSEQFF.

The chain couples TRBV29-1 to TRBJ2-7; TRBD1 agrees at 10 bases. From germline, CDR1 is SQVTM and CDR2 ANQGSEA. V was clipped by 7 bases and J by 5 bases; unmatched bases: 8. This CDR3 has 13 residues. The CDR3 DNA reads TGCAGCGCCTACCGGGACAGGGGCCACGAGCAGTACTTC. Residues: CSAYRDRGHEQYF.

This rearrangement joins TRBV5-1 to TRBJ1-2, with TRBD1 identical over 7 bases. Per the germline V gene, CDR1 is SGHRS and CDR2 is YFSETQ. V was pared by 4 bases and J by 2 bases, with 8 bases of the junction left unmatched. This CDR3 is 15 amino acids long. CDR3: CASSPQGVLNYGYTF. CDR3 nucleotide sequence: TGCGCCAGCAGCCCCCAGGGGGTGTTGAACTATGGCTACACCTTC. Complete variable domain (other parts from reference TRBV5-1 and TRBJ1-2): KAGVTQTPRYLIKTRGQQVTLSCSPISGHRSVSWYQQTPGQGLQFLFEYFSETQRNKGNFPGRFSGRQFSNSRSEMNVSTLELGDSALYLCASSPQGVLNYGYTFGSGTRLTVV.